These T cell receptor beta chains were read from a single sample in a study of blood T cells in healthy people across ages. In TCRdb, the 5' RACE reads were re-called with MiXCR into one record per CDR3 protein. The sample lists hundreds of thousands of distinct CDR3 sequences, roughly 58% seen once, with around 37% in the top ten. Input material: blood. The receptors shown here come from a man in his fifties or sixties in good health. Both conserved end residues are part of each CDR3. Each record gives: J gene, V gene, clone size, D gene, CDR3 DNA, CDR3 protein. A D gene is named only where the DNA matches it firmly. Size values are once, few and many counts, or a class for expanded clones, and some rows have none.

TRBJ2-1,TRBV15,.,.,TGTGCCACCAGCAGAGATTCCCCCAAAGTGTGGGGCTCCTACAATGAGCAGTTCTTC,CATSRDSPKVWGSYNEQFF
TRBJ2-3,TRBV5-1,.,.,TGCGCCAGCAGCGGGTCGGAGGGGGATACGCAGTATTTT,CASSGSEGDTQYF
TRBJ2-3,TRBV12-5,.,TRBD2,TGTGCTAGTGGTTCGGGGACTAGCGGGGGGGCAGATACGCAGTATTTT,CASGSGTSGGADTQYF
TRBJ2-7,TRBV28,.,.,TGTGCCAGCAGTTTGGGGGGCGCTGATAGCTCCTACGAGCAGTACTTC,CASSLGGADSSYEQYF
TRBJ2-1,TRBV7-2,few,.,TGTGCCAGCAGCCGGGACCTCCGGGGTGAGCAGTTCTTC,CASSRDLRGEQFF
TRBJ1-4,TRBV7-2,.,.,TGTGCCAGCAGCTTAGGCTCCGCCCTTCGAGTGGAGAAACTGTTTTTT,CASSLGSALRVEKLFF
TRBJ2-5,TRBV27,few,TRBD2,TGTGCCAGCGCCTCCGGACTAGCGGGGGGGCTACAAGAGACCCAGTACTTC,CASASGLAGGLQETQYF
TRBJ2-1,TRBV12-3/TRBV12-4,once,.,TGTGCCAGCAGCCCCCCTAGGACCGGCGTATGGGAAAATGAGCAGTTCTTC,CASSPPRTGVWENEQFF
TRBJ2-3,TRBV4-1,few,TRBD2,TGCGCCAGCAGCCAACCACTAGCCGCGGGGGACACAGATACGCAGTATTTT,CASSQPLAAGDTDTQYF
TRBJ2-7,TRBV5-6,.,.,TGTGCCAGCAGCTTGGTAGGGACACCGGCCCCCTACGAGCAGTACTTC,CASSLVGTPAPYEQYF
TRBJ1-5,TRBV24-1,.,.,TGTGCCACCAGTGATGCGACCAGGCGAAATCAGCCCCAGCATTTT,CATSDATRRNQPQHF
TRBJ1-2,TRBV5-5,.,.,TGTGCCAGCAGCTTGGGGGGGAACGCCTATGGCTACACCTTC,CASSLGGNAYGYTF
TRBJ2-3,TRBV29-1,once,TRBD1,TGCAGCGGATGGGACAGGGGGTTTAGGTCAGATACGCAGTATTTT,CSGWDRGFRSDTQYF
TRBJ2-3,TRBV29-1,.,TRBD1,TGCAGCGTTTCCGGTAGACAGGGGGCAGGCACAGATACGCAGTATTTT,CSVSGRQGAGTDTQYF
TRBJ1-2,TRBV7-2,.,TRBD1,TGTGCCAGCAGCTTAGCGCGGGGGACAGGGGGCTCTGGCTACACCTTC,CASSLARGTGGSGYTF
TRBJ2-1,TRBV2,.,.,TGTGCCAGCAAAGTAGGCCCCTACAATGAGCAGTTCTTC,CASKVGPYNEQFF
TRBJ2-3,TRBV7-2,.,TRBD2,TGTGCCAGCAGCCGACAGCCGCCGACTAGCGGGGGCACAGATACGCAGTATTTT,CASSRQPPTSGGTDTQYF
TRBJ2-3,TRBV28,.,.,TGTGCCAGCAGCCGAGACGGTACAGGTACGCAGTATTTT,CASSRDGTGTQYF
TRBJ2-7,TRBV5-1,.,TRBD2,TGCGCCAGCGGTAGCGGGGGGGCCGTCTACGAGCAGTACTTC,CASGSGGAVYEQYF
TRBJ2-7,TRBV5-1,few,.,TGCGCCAGCAGCGCTAGTACACTGTCCTACGAGCAGTACTTC,CASSASTLSYEQYF
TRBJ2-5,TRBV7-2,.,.,TGTGCCAGCAGCCCAAACGGCTACCAAGAGACCCAGTACTTC,CASSPNGYQETQYF
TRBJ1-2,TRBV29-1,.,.,TGCAGCGTCGAAGGCAGGGCTCGGGGCTACACCTTC,CSVEGRARGYTF
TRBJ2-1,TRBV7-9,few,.,TGTGCCAGCAGCCCCGAGGGGTCCCCGGAGACCTACAATGAGCAGTTCTTC,CASSPEGSPETYNEQFF
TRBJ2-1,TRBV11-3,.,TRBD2,TGTGCCAGCAGCCGTACCCGCGGGGGGTCTAGAATAAAATACAATGAGCAGTTCTTC,CASSRTRGGSRIKYNEQFF
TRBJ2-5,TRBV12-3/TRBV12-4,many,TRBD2,TGTGCCAGCAGTTTGGCGGGGGGCGGAGAGACCCAGTACTTC,CASSLAGGGETQYF
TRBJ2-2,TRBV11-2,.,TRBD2,TGTGCCAGCAGCTTAGAAAGCGGGGGGTCGAACACCGGGGAGCTGTTTTTT,CASSLESGGSNTGELFF
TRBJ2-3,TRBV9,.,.,TGTGCCAGCAGCCCAAGGGGGGGCTTGGAAGATACGCAGTATTTT,CASSPRGGLEDTQYF
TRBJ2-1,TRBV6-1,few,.,TGTGCCAGCAGTCAGGCAGCGAATGAGCAGTTCTTC,CASSQAANEQFF
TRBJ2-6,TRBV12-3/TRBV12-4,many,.,TGTGCCAGCAGTCCGGACAGCTCTGGGGCCAACGTCCTGACTTTC,CASSPDSSGANVLTF
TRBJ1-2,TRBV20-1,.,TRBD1,TGCAGTGCTAGCCCCGCGACAGGGGTCTATGGCTACACCTTC,CSASPATGVYGYTF
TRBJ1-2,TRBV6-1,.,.,TGTGCCAGCAGTGAAGCTGGGGCAGGCGCCAACTATGGCTACACCTTC,CASSEAGAGANYGYTF
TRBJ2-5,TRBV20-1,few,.,TGCAGTGCTAGGGTGAAAGGCAAAGAGACCCAGTACTTC,CSARVKGKETQYF
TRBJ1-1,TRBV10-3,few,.,TGTGCCATCAGCGTACAGGGATCGAACACTGAAGCTTTCTTT,CAISVQGSNTEAFF
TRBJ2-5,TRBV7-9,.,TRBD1,TGTGCCAGCAGCTTAAGGGCCTACAGGGGCCGGGAGACCCAGTACTTC,CASSLRAYRGRETQYF
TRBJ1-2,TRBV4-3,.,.,TGCGCCAGCAGCCCATTCACCACAGGTCTCGGGTATGGCTACACCTTC,CASSPFTTGLGYGYTF
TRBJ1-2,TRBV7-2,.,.,TGTGCCAGCAGCTTAACACGGGCTAACTATGGCTACACCTTC,CASSLTRANYGYTF
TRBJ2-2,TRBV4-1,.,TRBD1,TGCGCCAGCAGCCAAGACGGGACAGGGCACACCGGGGAGCTGTTTTTT,CASSQDGTGHTGELFF
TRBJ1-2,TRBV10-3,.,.,TGTGCCATCAGTGAGAAGGGGAAGGACTATGGCTACACCTTC,CAISEKGKDYGYTF
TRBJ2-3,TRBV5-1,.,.,TGCGCCAGCAGCTTGGAGGTGGGGTTGAGCACAGATACGCAGTATTTT,CASSLEVGLSTDTQYF
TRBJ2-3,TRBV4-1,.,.,TGCGCCAGCAGCCAAGTCGACAGGCCCACAGATACGCAGTATTTT,CASSQVDRPTDTQYF
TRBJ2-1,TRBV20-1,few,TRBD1,TGCAGTGCTGGGGACAGTTTCCGATACAATGAGCAGTTCTTC,CSAGDSFRYNEQFF